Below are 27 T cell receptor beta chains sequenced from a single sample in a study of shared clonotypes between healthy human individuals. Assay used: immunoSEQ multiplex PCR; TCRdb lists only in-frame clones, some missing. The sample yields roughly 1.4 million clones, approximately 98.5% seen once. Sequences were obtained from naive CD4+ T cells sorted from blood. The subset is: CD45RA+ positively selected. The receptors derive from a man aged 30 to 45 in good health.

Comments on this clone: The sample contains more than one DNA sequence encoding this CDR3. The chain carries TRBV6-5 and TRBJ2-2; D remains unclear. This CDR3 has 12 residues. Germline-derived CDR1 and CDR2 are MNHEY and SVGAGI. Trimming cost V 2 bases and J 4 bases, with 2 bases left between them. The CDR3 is CASSYLTGELFF. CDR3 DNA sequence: TGTGCCAGCAGTTACCTCACCGGGGAGCTGTTTTTT.

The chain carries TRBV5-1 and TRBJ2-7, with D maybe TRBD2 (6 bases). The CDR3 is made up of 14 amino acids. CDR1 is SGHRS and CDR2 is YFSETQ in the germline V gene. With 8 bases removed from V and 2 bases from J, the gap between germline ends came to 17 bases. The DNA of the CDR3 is TGCGCCAGTACCCCCGGGACTGACACCTACGAGCAGTACTTC. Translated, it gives CASTPGTDTYEQYF.

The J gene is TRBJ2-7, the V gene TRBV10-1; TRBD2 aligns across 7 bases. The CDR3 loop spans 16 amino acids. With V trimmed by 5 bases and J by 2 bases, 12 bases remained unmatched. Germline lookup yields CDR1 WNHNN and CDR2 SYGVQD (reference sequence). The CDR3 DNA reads TGCGCCAGCAGTCGAGGCCTTAGCGGGTACGCCTACGAGCAGTACTTC. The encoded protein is CASSRGLSGYAYEQYF.

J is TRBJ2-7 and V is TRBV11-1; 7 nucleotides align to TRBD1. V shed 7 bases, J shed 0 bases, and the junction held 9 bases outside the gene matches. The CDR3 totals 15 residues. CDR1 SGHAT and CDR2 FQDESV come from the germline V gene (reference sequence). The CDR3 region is CASNVGGGSSYEQYF. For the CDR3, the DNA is TGTGCCAGCAACGTAGGGGGCGGAAGCTCCTACGAGCAGTACTTC.

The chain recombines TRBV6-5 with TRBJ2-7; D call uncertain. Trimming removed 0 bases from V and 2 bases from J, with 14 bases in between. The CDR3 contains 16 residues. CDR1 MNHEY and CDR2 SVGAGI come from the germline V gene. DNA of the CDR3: TGTGCCAGCAGTTACTCGCGGCGCACCGAAGCCTACGAGCAGTACTTC. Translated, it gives CASSYSRRTEAYEQYF.

The CDR3 DNA is TGTGCCAGCAGCTCGACCAGAGTCAACTATGGCTACACCTTC. It translates to CASSSTRVNYGYTF. This rearrangement joins TRBV11-3 to TRBJ1-2; D unclear. CDR3 length: 14 residues. Trimming left V 4 bases short and J 2 bases short, with 11 bases between. CDR1 and CDR2 (germline): SGHNT, YENEEA.

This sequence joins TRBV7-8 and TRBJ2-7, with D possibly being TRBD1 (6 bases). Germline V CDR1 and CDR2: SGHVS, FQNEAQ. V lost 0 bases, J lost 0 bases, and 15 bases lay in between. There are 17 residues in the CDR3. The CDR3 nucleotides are TGTGCCAGCAGCTTAGCGCAGGGGCAAATAACCTCCTACGAGCAGTACTTC. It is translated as CASSLAQGQITSYEQYF.

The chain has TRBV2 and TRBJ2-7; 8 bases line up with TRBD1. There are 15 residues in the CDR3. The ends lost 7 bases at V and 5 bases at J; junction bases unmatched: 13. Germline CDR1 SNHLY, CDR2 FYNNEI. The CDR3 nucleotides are TGTGCCAGCATTAACCGACAGGGGTCTACGAACGAGCAGTACTTC. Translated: CASINRQGSTNEQYF.

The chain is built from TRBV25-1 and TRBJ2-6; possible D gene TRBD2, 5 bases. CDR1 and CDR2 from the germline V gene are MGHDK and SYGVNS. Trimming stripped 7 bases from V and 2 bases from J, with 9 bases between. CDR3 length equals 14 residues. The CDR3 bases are TGTGCCAGCACGGTCGGGACTGGGGCCAACGTCCTGACTTTC. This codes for CASTVGTGANVLTF.

The CDR3 loop reads CASSSDPNTDTQYF. CDR3 bases: TGCGCCAGCAGCTCCGACCCTAACACAGATACGCAGTATTTT. The J gene is TRBJ2-3, the V gene TRBV5-1; D not certain. V was clipped by 3 bases and J by 2 bases, with 10 bases between them. CDR1 is SGHRS, CDR2 YFSETQ, per germline. There are 14 residues in the CDR3.

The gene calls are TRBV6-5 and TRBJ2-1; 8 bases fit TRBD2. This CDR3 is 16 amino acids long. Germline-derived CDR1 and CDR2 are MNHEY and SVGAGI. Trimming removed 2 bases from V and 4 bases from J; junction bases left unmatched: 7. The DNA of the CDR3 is TGTGCCAGCAGTTACGGGACGGGAGGGCCTTACAATGAGCAGTTCTTC. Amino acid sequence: CASSYGTGGPYNEQFF.

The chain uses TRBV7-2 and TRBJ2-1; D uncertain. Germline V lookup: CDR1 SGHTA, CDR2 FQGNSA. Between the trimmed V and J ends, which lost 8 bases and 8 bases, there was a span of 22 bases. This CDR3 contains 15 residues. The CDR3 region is CASFRSPPRLHEQFF. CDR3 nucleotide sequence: TGTGCCAGCTTCCGTTCCCCACCTAGGTTACATGAGCAGTTCTTC. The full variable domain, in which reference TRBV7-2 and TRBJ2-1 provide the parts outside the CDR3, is GAGVSQSPSNKVTEKGKDVELRCDPISGHTALYWYRQSLGQGLEFLIYFQGNSAPDKSGLPSDRFSAERTGGSVSTLTIQRTQQEDSAVYLCASFRSPPRLHEQFFGPGTRLTVL.

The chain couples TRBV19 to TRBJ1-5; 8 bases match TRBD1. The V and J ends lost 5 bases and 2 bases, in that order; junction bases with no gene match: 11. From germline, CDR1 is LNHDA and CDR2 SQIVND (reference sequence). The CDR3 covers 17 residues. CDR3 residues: CASSLWTGQGGNQPQHF. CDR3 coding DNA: TGTGCCAGTAGTCTATGGACAGGGCAGGGCGGCAATCAGCCCCAGCATTTT.

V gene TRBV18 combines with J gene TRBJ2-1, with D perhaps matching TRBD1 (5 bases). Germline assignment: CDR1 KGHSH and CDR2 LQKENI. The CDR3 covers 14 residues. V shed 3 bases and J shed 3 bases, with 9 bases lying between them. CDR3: CASSPFRDYNEQFF. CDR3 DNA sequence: TGTGCCAGCTCACCGTTCAGGGACTACAATGAGCAGTTCTTC.

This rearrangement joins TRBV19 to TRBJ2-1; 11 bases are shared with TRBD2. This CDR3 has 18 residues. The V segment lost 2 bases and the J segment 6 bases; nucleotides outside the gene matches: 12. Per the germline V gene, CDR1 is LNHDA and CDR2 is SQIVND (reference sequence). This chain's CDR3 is CASSIWTSGTSGFNEQFF. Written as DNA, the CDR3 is TGTGCCAGTAGTATATGGACTTCCGGGACTAGCGGTTTCAATGAGCAGTTCTTC.

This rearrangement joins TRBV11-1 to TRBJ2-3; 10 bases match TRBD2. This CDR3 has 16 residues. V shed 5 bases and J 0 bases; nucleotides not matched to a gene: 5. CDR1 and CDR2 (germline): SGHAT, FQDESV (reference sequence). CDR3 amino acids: CASSLGLATSTDTQYF. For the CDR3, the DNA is TGTGCCAGCAGCCTGGGACTAGCGACTAGCACAGATACGCAGTATTTT.

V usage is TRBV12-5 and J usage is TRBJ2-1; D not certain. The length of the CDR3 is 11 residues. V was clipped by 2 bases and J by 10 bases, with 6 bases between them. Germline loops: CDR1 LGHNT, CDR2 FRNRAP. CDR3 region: CASGLPGEQFF. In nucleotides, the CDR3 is TGTGCTAGTGGTTTGCCCGGGGAGCAGTTCTTC.

The CDR3 nucleotides are TGTGCCCTTCCCCGGGGGGACAGGTCCTACGAGCAGTACTTC. This sequence encodes CALPRGDRSYEQYF. V gene TRBV28 combines with J gene TRBJ2-7; D may be TRBD1 (8 bases). CDR3 size: 14 residues. The V end lost 11 bases, the J end lost 1 base, and 18 bases lay between the germline ends. Germline CDR1 reads MDHEN; CDR2 reads SYDVKM.

The CDR3 nucleotides are TGTGCCAGCAGTTCCCTGACAGAGATCTTCTCTGGGGCCAACGTCCTGACTTTC. It is translated as CASSSLTEIFSGANVLTF. The J gene is TRBJ2-6, the V gene TRBV27; weak D call: TRBD1 (5 bases). CDR3 length equals 18 residues. Germline V gene sequence: CDR1 MNHEY, CDR2 SMNVEV (reference sequence). The V end lost 4 bases, the J end lost 0 bases, and 16 bases lay between the germline ends.

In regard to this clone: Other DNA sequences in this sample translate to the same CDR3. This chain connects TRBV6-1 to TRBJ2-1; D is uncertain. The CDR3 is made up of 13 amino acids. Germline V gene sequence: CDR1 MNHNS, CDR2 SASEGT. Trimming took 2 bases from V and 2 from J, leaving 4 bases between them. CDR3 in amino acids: CASSETTYNEQFF. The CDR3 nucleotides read TGTGCCAGCAGTGAAACAACCTACAATGAGCAGTTCTTC.

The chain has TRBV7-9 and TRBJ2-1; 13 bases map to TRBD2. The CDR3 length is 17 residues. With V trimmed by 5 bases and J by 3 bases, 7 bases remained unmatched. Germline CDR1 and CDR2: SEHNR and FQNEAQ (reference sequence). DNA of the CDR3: TGTGCCAGCAGCGGGGGGACTAGCGGGACCGGCTACAATGAGCAGTTCTTC. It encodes CASSGGTSGTGYNEQFF.

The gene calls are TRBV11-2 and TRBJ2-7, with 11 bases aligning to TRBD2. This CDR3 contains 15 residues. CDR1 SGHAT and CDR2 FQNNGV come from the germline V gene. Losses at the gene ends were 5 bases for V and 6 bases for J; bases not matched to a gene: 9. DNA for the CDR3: TGTGCCAGCAGCCTCCCACTAGCGGGAGTGGGCGAGCAGTACTTC. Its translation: CASSLPLAGVGEQYF.

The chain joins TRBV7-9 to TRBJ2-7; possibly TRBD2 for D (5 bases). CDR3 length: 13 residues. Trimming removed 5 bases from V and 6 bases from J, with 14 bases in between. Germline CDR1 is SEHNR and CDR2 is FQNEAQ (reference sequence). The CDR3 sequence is CASSPDGVREQYF. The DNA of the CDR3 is TGTGCCAGCAGCCCCGACGGGGTACGCGAGCAGTACTTC.

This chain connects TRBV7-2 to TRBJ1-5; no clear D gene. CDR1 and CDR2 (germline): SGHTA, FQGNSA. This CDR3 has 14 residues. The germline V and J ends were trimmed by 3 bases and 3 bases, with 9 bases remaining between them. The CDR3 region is CASSFAAFNQPQHF. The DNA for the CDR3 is TGTGCCAGCAGCTTTGCAGCGTTCAATCAGCCCCAGCATTTT. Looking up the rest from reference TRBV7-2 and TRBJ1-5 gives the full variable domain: GAGVSQSPSNKVTEKGKDVELRCDPISGHTALYWYRQSLGQGLEFLIYFQGNSAPDKSGLPSDRFSAERTGGSVSTLTIQRTQQEDSAVYLCASSFAAFNQPQHFGDGTRLSIL.

The chain's CDR3 is CASSFGDRDEKLFF. The CDR3 coding sequence is TGTGCCAGCAGCTTCGGGGACAGGGACGAAAAACTGTTTTTT. The chain uses TRBV11-2 and TRBJ1-4; 9 bases are a match to TRBD1. Germline trimming cut 3 bases from V and 8 bases from J; bases unmatched to any gene: 4. CDR1 SGHAT and CDR2 FQNNGV come from the germline V gene. The CDR3 covers 14 residues.

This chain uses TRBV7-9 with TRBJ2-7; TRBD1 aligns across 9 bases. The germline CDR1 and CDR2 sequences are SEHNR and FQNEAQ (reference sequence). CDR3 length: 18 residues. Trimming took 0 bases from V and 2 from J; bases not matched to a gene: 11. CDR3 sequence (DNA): TGTGCCAGCAGCTTAGCTTACAGGGGGCTCCCTAAACCCTACGAGCAGTACTTC. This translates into CASSLAYRGLPKPYEQYF. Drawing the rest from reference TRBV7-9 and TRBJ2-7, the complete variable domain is DTGVSQNPRHKITKRGQNVTFRCDPISEHNRLYWYRQTLGQGPEFLTYFQNEAQLEKSRLLSDRFSAERPKGSFSTLEIQRTEQGDSAMYLCASSLAYRGLPKPYEQYFGPGTRLTVT.

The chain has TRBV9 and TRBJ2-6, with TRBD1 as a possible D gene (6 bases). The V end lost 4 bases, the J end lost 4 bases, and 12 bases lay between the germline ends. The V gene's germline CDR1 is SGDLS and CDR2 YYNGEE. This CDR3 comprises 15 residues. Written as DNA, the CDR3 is TGTGCCAGCAGCAAAACAGGGACCGGGGCCAACGTCCTGACTTTC. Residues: CASSKTGTGANVLTF.